The 20 T cell receptor beta chains reported below all come from one sample, sequenced in a study of T cell repertoires in cytomegalovirus infection. MiXCR, applied by TCRdb to the reads, yields one record per CDR3 protein. In the table there are over 450,000 distinct CDR3 sequences, 11% of which are singletons. Source material: PBMCs. The receptors shown here come from a human donor in good health (CMV status not recorded). Some clones in this sample may be carry-over from other donors' samples.

This clonotype has at least ten counts. V and J are TRBV11-2 and TRBJ1-2; possible D gene TRBD1, 5 bases. The ends were cut back, 1 base at V and 4 bases at J, with 7 bases in the middle. This CDR3 region has 13 residues. Germline assignment: CDR1 SGHAT and CDR2 FQNNGV. The CDR3 coding sequence is TGTGCCAGCAGCTTAGGAGGGGCCTATGGCTACACCTTC. Its protein product is CASSLGGAYGYTF.

This chain links TRBV4-2 with TRBJ1-5, with no clear D. Trimming removed 0 bases at V and 2 bases at J, with 11 bases between. CDR1 is LGHNA and CDR2 is YNFKEQ in the germline V gene. The CDR3 is 16 amino acids. CDR3 nucleotides: TGTGCCAGCAGCCAAGATCTCAGTGTCGGCAATCAGCCCCAGCATTTT. It encodes CASSQDLSVGNQPQHF.

This clonotype showed up just a few times. V is TRBV20-1 and J is TRBJ1-1; 7 nucleotides line up with TRBD1. V was pared by 6 bases and J by 0 bases, with 16 bases of the junction left unmatched. The CDR3 runs 17 residues. The germline V gene encodes CDR1 DFQATT and CDR2 SNEGSKA (reference sequence). DNA of the CDR3: TGCAGTGCCCGGGACAGCCGAAAGGTTGGGTTGAACACTGAAGCTTTCTTT. Amino acids: CSARDSRKVGLNTEAFF.

Ten or more counts support this clonotype. In nucleotides, the CDR3 is TGTGCCAGCAGTCTTCAGGGAAACAATCAGCCCCAGCATTTT. It specifies CASSLQGNNQPQHF. The V gene is TRBV12-3 or TRBV12-4, the J gene TRBJ1-5; TRBD1 is a possible D gene (5 bases). The CDR3 is 14 residues long. Trimming removed 5 bases from V and 3 bases from J, with 11 bases in between.

This clonotype came up a few times. J is TRBJ1-1 and V is TRBV20-1, with D hard to call. The CDR3 extends over 12 amino acids. CDR1 DFQATT and CDR2 SNEGSKA come from the germline V gene (reference sequence). V gave up 3 bases and J gave up 1 base, with 6 bases separating them. CDR3 residues: CSASRPNTEAFF. As DNA, the CDR3 is TGCAGTGCTAGTCGCCCGAACACTGAAGCTTTCTTT.

In its sample, this clonotype was seen a few times. The chain employs TRBV9 and TRBJ2-3; 10 bases agree with TRBD2. The V gene end was trimmed by 0 bases and the J gene end by 1 base; junction bases not matched to a gene: 5. Germline CDR1 reads SGDLS; CDR2 reads YYNGEE. CDR3 length: 17 residues. The CDR3 bases are TGTGCCAGCAGCGTAGAGACTAGCGGGTCGCGCACAGATACGCAGTATTTT. Its protein product is CASSVETSGSRTDTQYF. The full variable domain, with the rest looked up from reference TRBV9 and TRBJ2-3, is DSGVTQTPKHLITATGQRVTLRCSPRSGDLSVYWYQQSLDQGLQFLIQYYNGEERAKGNILERFSAQQFPDLHSELNLSSLELGDSALYFCASSVETSGSRTDTQYFGPGTRLTVL.

This clonotype occurred a few times. The DNA for the CDR3 is TGTGCCACCGGGACAGGGTCCCACGAGCAGTACTTC. Amino acids: CATGTGSHEQYF. This rearrangement joins TRBV10-3 to TRBJ2-7; 9 positions match TRBD1. The CDR3 extends over 12 amino acids. V shed 10 bases and J 5 bases; nucleotides not matched to a gene: 6. Germline lookup yields CDR1 ENHRY and CDR2 SYGVKD.

This clonotype was detected ten times or more. The chain has TRBV20-1 and TRBJ2-1; 7 bases line up with TRBD1. This CDR3 region has 15 residues. Looked up from germline, CDR1 is DFQATT and CDR2 is SNEGSKA (reference sequence). V was pared by 5 bases and J by 3 bases, with 10 bases of the junction left unmatched. The DNA for the CDR3 is TGCAGTGCTTCCCCCCGGGACAGAATCTACAATGAGCAGTTCTTC. Encoded protein: CSASPRDRIYNEQFF.

This chain links TRBV7-9 with TRBJ2-7; 7 bases map to TRBD2. Germline trimming cut 7 bases from V and 2 bases from J; bases unmatched to any gene: 8. From germline, CDR1 is SEHNR and CDR2 FQNEAQ (reference sequence). The CDR3 runs to 14 residues. CDR3 protein: CASTAGGVTYEQYF. DNA for the CDR3: TGTGCCAGCACCGCTGGGGGGGTAACCTACGAGCAGTACTTC.

In its sample, this clonotype was seen many times. The chain combines TRBV7-9 with TRBJ1-1; D is perhaps TRBD1 (5 bases). V was shortened by 3 bases and J by 2 bases, with 16 bases between the two germline ends. The CDR3 is 16 residues long. Germline CDR1 SEHNR, CDR2 FQNEAQ (reference sequence). CDR3 coding DNA: TGTGCCAGCAGCTTCCTTCTGGGGGAATTCAACACTGAAGCTTTCTTT. Protein product: CASSFLLGEFNTEAFF.

The chain joins TRBV4-1 to TRBJ2-3; no definite D call. The V gene's germline CDR1 is MGHRA and CDR2 YSYEKL. V lost 8 bases and J lost 1, with 13 bases in between. The CDR3 is made up of 14 amino acids. Here the CDR3 DNA reads TGCGCCAGCCGCCCTAACGAGGGCACAGATACGCAGTATTTT. Encoded protein: CASRPNEGTDTQYF.

The genes are TRBV27 and TRBJ1-1; D possibly corresponds to TRBD1 (5 bases). V lost 6 bases and J 0 bases, leaving 17 bases between the germline ends. The CDR3 covers 16 residues. CDR1 MNHEY and CDR2 SMNVEV come from the germline V gene (reference sequence). The CDR3 region has the DNA TGTGCCAGCAGCCATAGGCAGGGTCGGATGAACACTGAAGCTTTCTTT. Its protein product is CASSHRQGRMNTEAFF.

This clonotype came up a few times. The rearrangement joins TRBV29-1 to TRBJ2-5; TRBD2 agrees at 10 bases. Germline trimming cut 6 bases from V and 9 bases from J; bases unmatched to any gene: 13. The germline V gene encodes CDR1 SQVTM and CDR2 ANQGSEA. CDR3 length: 14 residues. CDR3 sequence (DNA): TGCAGCGTGGAGACAGCGGGAGGGCCTGGAGCCCAGTACTTC. Translation gives CSVETAGGPGAQYF. Looking up the rest from reference TRBV29-1 and TRBJ2-5 gives the full variable domain: SAVISQKPSRDICQRGTSLTIQCQVDSQVTMMFWYRQQPGQSLTLIATANQGSEATYESGFVIDKFPISRPNLTFSTLTVSNMSPEDSSIYLCSVETAGGPGAQYFGPGTRLLVL.

At least ten counts were recorded for this clonotype. This chain joins TRBV11-2 and TRBJ2-2, with TRBD2 identical over 13 bases. The CDR3 sequence is 16 residues long. The trim removed 5 bases at V and 5 bases at J, leaving 5 bases unmatched. The germline CDR1 and CDR2 sequences are SGHAT and FQNNGV. CDR3 sequence (DNA): TGTGCCAGCAGCCCCGGACTAGCGGGGGCGACCGGGGAGCTGTTTTTT. This codes for CASSPGLAGATGELFF.

Many counts were recorded for this clonotype. The rearrangement links TRBV11-2 to TRBJ2-2; D call uncertain. V dropped 1 base and J dropped 2 bases, with 8 bases sitting between them. The CDR3 has 15 residues. In germline, CDR1 is SGHAT, CDR2 FQNNGV. CDR3 DNA sequence: TGTGCCAGCAGCTTAGTTCTAGATAACACCGGGGAGCTGTTTTTT. Encoded protein: CASSLVLDNTGELFF.

This clonotype was detected many times. The chain joins TRBV7-3 to TRBJ2-3; D unclear. The CDR3 is 14 residues long. V lost 3 bases to trimming and J lost 1 base, with 8 bases between them. The germline gives CDR1 SGHTA, CDR2 FQGTGA. DNA for the CDR3: TGTGCCAGCAGCTTCGGCTGGGGCACAGATACGCAGTATTTT. This translates into CASSFGWGTDTQYF.

There are many counts of this clonotype. The J gene is TRBJ1-4, the V gene TRBV2; TRBD1 might be the D (5 bases). The CDR3 has 16 residues. The V end was cut by 7 bases, the J end by 0 bases, with 15 bases between. Germline CDR1 SNHLY, CDR2 FYNNEI. In DNA form, the CDR3 reads TGTGCCAGCACCACTGGGGCAAAAACAACTAATGAAAAACTGTTTTTT. This translates into CASTTGAKTTNEKLFF.

The genes are TRBV7-9 and TRBJ2-7, with a tentative D call TRBD1 (5 bases). Trimming shortened V by 5 bases and J by 1 base, and 12 bases separated the two germline ends. The germline V gene has CDR1 SEHNR and CDR2 FQNEAQ (reference sequence). The CDR3 contains 14 residues. The CDR3 here is CASSLRGKSYEQYF. As DNA, the CDR3 is TGTGCCAGCAGCCTTAGGGGAAAATCCTACGAGCAGTACTTC.

The rearrangement uses TRBV20-1 and TRBJ2-7; D gene ambiguous. Germline V lookup: CDR1 DFQATT, CDR2 SNEGSKA (reference sequence). V gave up 7 bases and J gave up 0 bases, with 13 bases separating them. The CDR3 has 13 residues. The CDR3 loop is CSVIGEVSYEQYF. The CDR3 DNA is TGCAGTGTAATAGGTGAAGTCTCCTACGAGCAGTACTTC.

This clonotype was counted ten times or more. V gene TRBV4-1 combines with J gene TRBJ2-3; weak D call: TRBD2 (6 bases). The V gene lost 10 bases and the J gene lost 6 bases, with 29 bases spanning the gap. In germline, CDR1 is MGHRA, CDR2 YSYEKL. The CDR3 totals 17 residues. CDR3 sequence (DNA): TGCGCCACTCGGGACGGGACTCTCGGCAAGAGGGTGGATACGCAGTATTTT. Translated, it gives CATRDGTLGKRVDTQYF.